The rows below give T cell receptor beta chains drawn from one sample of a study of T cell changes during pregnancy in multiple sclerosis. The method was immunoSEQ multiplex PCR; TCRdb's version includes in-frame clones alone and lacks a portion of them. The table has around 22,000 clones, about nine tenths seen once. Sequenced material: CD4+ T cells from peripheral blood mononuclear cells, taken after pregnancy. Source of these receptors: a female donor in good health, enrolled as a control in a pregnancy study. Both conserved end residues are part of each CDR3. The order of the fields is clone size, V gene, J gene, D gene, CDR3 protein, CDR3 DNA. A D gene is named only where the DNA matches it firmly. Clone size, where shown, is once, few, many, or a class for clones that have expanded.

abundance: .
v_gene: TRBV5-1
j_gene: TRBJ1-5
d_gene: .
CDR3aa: CASSLSGDSNQPQHF
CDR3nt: TGCGCCAGCAGCTTGAGCGGGGATAGCAATCAGCCCCAGCATTTT

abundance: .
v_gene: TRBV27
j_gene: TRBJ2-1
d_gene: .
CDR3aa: CASSLFGGINHNEQFF
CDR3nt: TGTGCCAGCAGTTTATTTGGCGGGATTAACCACAATGAGCAGTTCTTC

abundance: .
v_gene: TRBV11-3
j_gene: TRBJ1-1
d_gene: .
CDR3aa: CASSFTLNTEAFF
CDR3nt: TGTGCCAGCAGCTTCACTCTGAACACTGAAGCTTTCTTT

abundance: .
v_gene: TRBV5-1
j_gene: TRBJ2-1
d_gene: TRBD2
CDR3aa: CASSRGTSGGYNEQFF
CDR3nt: TGCGCCAGCAGCCGCGGGACTAGCGGGGGGTACAATGAGCAGTTCTTC

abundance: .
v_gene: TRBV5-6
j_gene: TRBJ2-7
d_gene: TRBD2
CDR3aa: CASSRRPSGGSVDEQYF
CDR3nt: TGTGCCAGCAGCCGGAGGCCTAGCGGGGGGAGCGTCGACGAGCAGTACTTC

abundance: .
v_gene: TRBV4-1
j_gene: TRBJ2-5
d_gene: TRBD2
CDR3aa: CASSLRLAQETQYF
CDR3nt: TGCGCCAGCAGCCTTAGACTAGCCCAAGAGACCCAGTACTTC

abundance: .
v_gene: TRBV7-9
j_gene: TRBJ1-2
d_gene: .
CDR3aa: CASSLVQGYGYTF
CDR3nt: TGTGCCAGCAGCTTGGTGCAGGGATATGGCTACACCTTC

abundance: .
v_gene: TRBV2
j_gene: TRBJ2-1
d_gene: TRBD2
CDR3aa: CASSDRRASGGRWNNEQFF
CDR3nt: TGTGCCAGCAGTGATCGCCGGGCTAGCGGGGGGCGGTGGAACAATGAGCAGTTCTTC

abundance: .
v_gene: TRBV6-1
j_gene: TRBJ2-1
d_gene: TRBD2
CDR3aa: CASQWGGSYNEQFF
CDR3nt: TGTGCCAGCCAATGGGGCGGGAGTTACAATGAGCAGTTCTTC

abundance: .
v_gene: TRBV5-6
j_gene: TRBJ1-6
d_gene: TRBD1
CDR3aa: CASSLRGPGAPLHF
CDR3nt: TGTGCCAGCAGCCTCAGGGGGCCAGGGGCACCCCTCCACTTT

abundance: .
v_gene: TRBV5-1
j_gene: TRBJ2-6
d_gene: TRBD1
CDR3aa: CASSLATGVDSGANVLTF
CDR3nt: TGCGCCAGCAGCTTGGCCACAGGGGTTGACTCTGGGGCCAACGTCCTGACTTTC

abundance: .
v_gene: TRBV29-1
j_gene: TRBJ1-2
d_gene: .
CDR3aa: CSVERGGFLNYGYTF
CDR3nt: TGCAGCGTTGAAAGGGGGGGTTTCCTTAACTATGGCTACACCTTC

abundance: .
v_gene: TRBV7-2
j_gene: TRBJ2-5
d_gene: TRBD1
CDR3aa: CASSLQGGAETQYF
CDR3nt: TGTGCCAGCAGCTTACAAGGGGGCGCGGAGACCCAGTACTTC

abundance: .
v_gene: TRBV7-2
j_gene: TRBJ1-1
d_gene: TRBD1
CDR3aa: CASSSGQGAPSTEAFF
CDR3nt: TGTGCCAGCAGCTCGGGACAGGGGGCCCCAAGTACTGAAGCTTTCTTT

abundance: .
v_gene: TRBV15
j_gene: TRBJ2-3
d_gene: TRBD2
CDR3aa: CATSREKRGGWTQYF
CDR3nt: TGTGCCACCAGCAGAGAGAAGCGGGGGGGTTGGACGCAGTATTTT

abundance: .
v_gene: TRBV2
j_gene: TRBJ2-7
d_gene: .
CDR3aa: CASREGVYEQYF
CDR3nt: TGTGCCAGCAGGGAGGGTGTTTACGAGCAGTACTTC

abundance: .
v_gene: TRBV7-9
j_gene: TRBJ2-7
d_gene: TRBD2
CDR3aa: CASSLAGEQYF
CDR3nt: TGTGCCAGCAGTCTAGCGGGTGAGCAGTACTTC

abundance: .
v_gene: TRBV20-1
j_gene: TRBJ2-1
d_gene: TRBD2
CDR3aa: CSASTSGVQFF
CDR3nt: TGCAGTGCTAGTACTAGCGGGGTGCAGTTCTTC

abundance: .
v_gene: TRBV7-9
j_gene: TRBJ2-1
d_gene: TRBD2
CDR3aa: CASSLGLAGNEQFF
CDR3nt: TGTGCCAGCAGCCTCGGACTAGCGGGCAATGAGCAGTTCTTC

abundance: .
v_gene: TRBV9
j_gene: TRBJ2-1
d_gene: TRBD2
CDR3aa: CASSPRLAGRNEQFF
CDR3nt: TGTGCCAGCAGCCCGAGACTAGCGGGGCGGAATGAGCAGTTCTTC

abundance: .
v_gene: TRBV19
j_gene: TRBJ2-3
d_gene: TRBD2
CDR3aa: CAVRTSGFSTDTQYF
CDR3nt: TGTGCCGTCCGAACTAGCGGTTTTAGCACAGATACGCAGTATTTT

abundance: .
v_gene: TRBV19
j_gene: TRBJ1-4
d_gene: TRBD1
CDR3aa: CASSSPGQGAGEKLFF
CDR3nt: TGTGCCAGTAGTAGCCCGGGACAGGGGGCCGGCGAAAAACTGTTTTTT

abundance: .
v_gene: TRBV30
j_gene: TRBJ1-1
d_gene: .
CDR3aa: CAWSGGRGGGTEAFF
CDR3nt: TGTGCCTGGAGTGGGGGGAGGGGTGGTGGCACTGAAGCTTTCTTT

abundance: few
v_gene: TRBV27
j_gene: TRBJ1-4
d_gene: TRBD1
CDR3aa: CASSFNRGSDEKLFF
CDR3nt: TGTGCCAGCAGTTTCAACAGGGGTTCGGATGAAAAACTGTTTTTT

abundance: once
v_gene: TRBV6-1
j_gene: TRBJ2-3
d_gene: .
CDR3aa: CASSERRTSQARVSTDTQYF
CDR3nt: TGTGCCAGCAGTGAAAGGAGAACTAGTCAGGCTCGGGTTTCCACAGATACGCAGTATTTT

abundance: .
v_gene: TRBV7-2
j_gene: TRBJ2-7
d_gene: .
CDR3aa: CASSPSGGPYEQYF
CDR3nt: TGTGCCAGCAGCCCGAGTGGGGGCCCCTACGAGCAGTACTTC

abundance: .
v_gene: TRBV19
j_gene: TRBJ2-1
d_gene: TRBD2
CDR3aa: CASSPRGTSGSSYNEQFF
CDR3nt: TGTGCCAGTAGTCCCAGAGGGACTAGCGGAAGCTCCTACAATGAGCAGTTCTTC

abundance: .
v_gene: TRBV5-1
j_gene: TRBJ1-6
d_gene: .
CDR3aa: CASKQESSYNSPLHF
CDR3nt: TGCGCCAGCAAGCAGGAAAGCTCCTATAATTCACCCCTCCACTTT

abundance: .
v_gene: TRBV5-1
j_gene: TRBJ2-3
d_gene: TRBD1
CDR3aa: CASSKGQRESDTQYF
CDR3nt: TGCGCCAGCAGTAAGGGACAGCGCGAATCAGATACGCAGTATTTT